One sample yielded the 12 T cell receptor beta chains listed below, sequenced in a study of blood T cell repertoires in COVID-19. Assay used: immunoSEQ multiplex PCR; TCRdb lists only in-frame clones, some missing. This table has a few hundred thousand clones, around 89% appearing once. The material sequenced was peripheral blood. These receptors all come from a woman in her fifties or sixties with COVID-19, enrolled during active disease.

The chain employs TRBV6-6 and TRBJ1-5, with D unresolved. Trimming stripped 2 bases from V and 7 bases from J, with 6 bases between. Germline lookup yields CDR1 MNHNY and CDR2 SVGAGI (reference sequence). The CDR3 runs to 12 residues. The CDR3 loop is CASSYQVQPQHF. In DNA, the CDR3 is TGTGCCAGCAGTTACCAGGTCCAGCCCCAGCATTTT.

Only a few counts were recorded for this clone. V usage is TRBV5-4 and J usage is TRBJ2-5; TRBD2 matches 14 bases. CDR1 and CDR2 (germline): SGHNT, YYREEE (reference sequence). This CDR3 has 16 residues. With 3 bases clipped from V and 4 bases from J, the junction kept 5 bases outside the gene matches. The CDR3 nucleotides read TGTGCCAGCAGCTCACCCGGGACTAGCGGGAGAGAGACCCAGTACTTC. It encodes CASSSPGTSGRETQYF. Filled out from reference TRBV5-4 and TRBJ2-5, the complete variable domain reads ETGVTQSPTHLIKTRGQQVTLRCSSQSGHNTVSWYQQALGQGPQFIFQYYREEENGRGNFPPRFSGLQFPNYSSELNVNALELDDSALYLCASSSPGTSGRETQYFGPGTRLLVL.

This clone was recorded once. The chain has TRBV9 and TRBJ2-5; maybe TRBD2 (5 bases). Germline V lookup: CDR1 SGDLS, CDR2 YYNGEE. The CDR3 spans 14 residues. Trimming cost V 0 bases and J 1 base, with 7 bases left between them. CDR3 DNA sequence: TGTGCCAGCAGCGTAGGCGGACTCCAAGAGACCCAGTACTTC. Translating gives CASSVGGLQETQYF.

This rearrangement joins TRBV2 to TRBJ2-1, with 7 bases fitting TRBD2. Germline lookup yields CDR1 SNHLY and CDR2 FYNNEI. There are 15 residues in the CDR3. V was clipped by 2 bases and J by 3 bases; unmatched bases: 4. CDR3 loop: CASSERGSGYNEQFF. DNA of the CDR3: TGTGCCAGCAGTGAACGCGGGAGTGGCTACAATGAGCAGTTCTTC.

In its sample, this clone was seen once. V is TRBV5-1 and J is TRBJ2-7; 12 bases are a match to TRBD1. This CDR3 has 18 amino acids. V trimming: 0 bases; J trimming: 2 bases; junction bases outside the gene matches: 9. CDR1 and CDR2 from the germline V gene are SGHRS and YFSETQ. CDR3 DNA sequence: TGCGCCAGCAGCTTGGAGGTCCTTCGGGACAGGGGGCCCTACGAGCAGTACTTC. It specifies CASSLEVLRDRGPYEQYF.

The chain has TRBV12-5 and TRBJ2-2, with D tentatively TRBD2 (5 bases). Germline CDR1 and CDR2: LGHNT and FRNRAP. Trimming cost V 1 base and J 5 bases, with 8 bases left between them. This CDR3 spans 14 amino acids. The CDR3 DNA follows: TGTGCTAGTGGTTTGGAAAGAGGGACCGGGGAGCTGTTTTTT. Its protein product is CASGLERGTGELFF.

This clone came up once. The chain recombines TRBV19 with TRBJ1-5; D is ambiguous. The CDR3 contains 16 residues. CDR1 is LNHDA and CDR2 is SQIVND in the germline V gene (reference sequence). Trimming removed 5 bases from V and 1 base from J, with 15 bases in between. The CDR3 loop reads CASSPWVTISNQPQHF. CDR3 sequence (DNA): TGTGCCAGTAGTCCCTGGGTTACTATCAGCAATCAGCCCCAGCATTTT.

The J gene is TRBJ2-7, the V gene TRBV6-6; 9 positions agree with TRBD1. The V and J ends lost 2 bases and 3 bases, in that order; junction bases with no gene match: 8. This CDR3 is built from 16 residues. CDR1 is MNHNY and CDR2 is SVGAGI in the germline V gene (reference sequence). The CDR3 spells CASSYTGGASGYEQYF. CDR3 in DNA: TGTGCCAGCAGTTACACAGGGGGCGCGTCGGGCTACGAGCAGTACTTC.

This clone was observed a few times. V is TRBV5-1 and J is TRBJ2-1, with 8 bases that match TRBD2. Per germline, CDR1 SGHRS and CDR2 YFSETQ. This CDR3 has 15 residues. V lost 6 bases to trimming and J lost 0 bases; unmatched junction nucleotides: 5. The CDR3 DNA sequence: TGCGCCAGCACTAGCGGGCTATACTCCTACAATGAGCAGTTCTTC. This translates into CASTSGLYSYNEQFF. The variable domain in full, with the rest retrieved from reference TRBV5-1 and TRBJ2-1, is KAGVTQTPRYLIKTRGQQVTLSCSPISGHRSVSWYQQTPGQGLQFLFEYFSETQRNKGNFPGRFSGRQFSNSRSEMNVSTLELGDSALYLCASTSGLYSYNEQFFGPGTRLTVL.

The chain joins TRBV7-9 to TRBJ1-6, with D perhaps matching TRBD1 (5 bases). This CDR3 has 15 residues. CDR1 is SEHNR, CDR2 FQNEAQ, per germline (reference sequence). V lost 1 base and J lost 9, with 13 bases in between. Here the CDR3 DNA reads TGTGCCAGCAGCTTAGGGCTGGACACAACTTCACCCCTCCACTTT. Translated, it gives CASSLGLDTTSPLHF.

This chain connects TRBV5-1 to TRBJ1-1, with a possible D match to TRBD1 (6 bases). The CDR3 spans 18 residues. V was cut by 4 bases and J by 0 bases, with 22 bases left in between. Germline assignment: CDR1 SGHRS and CDR2 YFSETQ. In DNA, the CDR3 is TGCGCCAGCAGCCCGTACAACAGGGATTCGTCCCTGAACACTGAAGCTTTCTTT. Translation: CASSPYNRDSSLNTEAFF.

V and J are TRBV11-2 and TRBJ2-2; D unclear. V shed 3 bases and J shed 2 bases, with 10 bases lying between them. This CDR3 contains 15 residues. Per germline, CDR1 SGHAT and CDR2 FQNNGV. The CDR3: CASSFVLSNTGELFF. CDR3 nucleotide sequence: TGTGCCAGCAGCTTCGTCCTAAGCAACACCGGGGAGCTGTTTTTT. Supplemented by reference TRBV11-2 and TRBJ2-2, the full variable domain reads EAGVAQSPRYKIIEKRQSVAFWCNPISGHATLYWYQQILGQGPKLLIQFQNNGVVDDSQLPKDRFSAERLKGVDSTLKIQPAKLEDSAVYLCASSFVLSNTGELFFGEGSRLTVL.